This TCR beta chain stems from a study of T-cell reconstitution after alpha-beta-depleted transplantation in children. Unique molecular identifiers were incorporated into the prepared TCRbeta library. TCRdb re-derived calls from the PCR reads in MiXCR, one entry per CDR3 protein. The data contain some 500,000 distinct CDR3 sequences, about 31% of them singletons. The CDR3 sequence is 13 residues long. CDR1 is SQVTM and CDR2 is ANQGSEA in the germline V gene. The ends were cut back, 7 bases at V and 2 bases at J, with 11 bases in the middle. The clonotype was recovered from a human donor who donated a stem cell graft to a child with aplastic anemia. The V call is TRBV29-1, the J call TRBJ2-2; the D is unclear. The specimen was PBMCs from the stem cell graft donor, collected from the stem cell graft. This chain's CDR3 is CSATGQNTGELFF. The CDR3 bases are TGCAGCGCTACGGGCCAAAACACCGGGGAGCTGTTTTTT.